This entry features one T cell receptor (beta chain) sequence. The target of this receptor is not known. No base quality values were provided; no much bigger clone lies one nucleotide off. The source of the sample is a study of cytomegalovirus exposure and HLA in healthy donors (dated by TCRdb to about 2017). As for the study more broadly: An earlier analysis of under 600 of the donors reported 250 to 350 Gb of sequence data and some 120 million unique TCR beta sequences from 150 million to 200 million T cells. Roughly 300 gigabases of sequencing data and around 90 million unique TCR sequences made up an early release that covered about 640 HLA-typed donors. Across approximately 400 genotyped donors of the cohort, an average of about 240,000 unique TCR beta nucleotide sequences per donor were sequenced, and roughly 18% of those sequences were non-productive. Besides the first cohort of 550 to 750 subjects, a separate validation cohort made up of about 120 different subjects was used. The aim of the study was to test whether cataloging public T cell receptors could identify signatures of past pathogen exposure. Every repertoire in the discovery cohort had been generated on one and the same sequencing platform. The study combined high-throughput TCR immunosequencing, statistical association of individual TCRs with disease status, and machine learning to predict cytomegalovirus infection status. The study used immunosequencing to profile the T cell repertoires of hundreds of subjects and linked those repertoires to cytomegalovirus serostatus. Alongside the repertoire data, information on donor age, sex, ethnicity and CMV serostatus was compiled. Because of strong linkage in the cohort, a handful of DR-DQ haplotypes were treated as single units for association and clustering. Of the roughly 410 genotyped donors, approximately 80% were placed in the genetic ancestry cluster associated with self-reported Caucasian donors. A later genetic analysis used genome-wide SNP genotypes for about 55% of the 666 donors, treating that subset as a discovery cohort. A later analysis re-examined previously published TCR beta repertoires from more than 550 donors and added high-resolution HLA genotyping to investigate patterns of TCR occurrence. Typing coverage varied by locus: roughly 629-630 donors for A, B, C, DRB1 and DQB1; roughly 560 for DQA1; 606 for DPA1; 450 to 480 for DPB1. Rather than using new phenotypic data, the later analysis identified candidate immune exposures from TCR beta sequences and from how often those sequences occurred across donors. HLA typing covered class I and class II loci at four-digit resolution. In an earlier analysis of 587 of the donors, high-throughput TCR beta sequencing was used to judge whether each TCR beta V gene segment behaved as functional or pseudogenic. What the work shows at the level of the full study, not this receptor alone: Across donors, most TCR sequences were observed very rarely, whereas some public TCRs were present in many individuals. Some IMGT-functional V segments, including TRBV6-2 and TRBV6-3, could not be distinguished by the 87-base-pair reads and were therefore excluded. According to a later analysis, TCR association rates differed among HLA loci, with DRB1 alleles showing the most associated TCRs and HLA-C alleles showing the fewest. Sequencing depth was assumed to be roughly uniform across donors in the presence/absence analyses, though that assumption may not hold. Most CMV-associated TCR beta chains appeared to be HLA-restricted in a later analysis, and the HLA associations seemed to be driven largely by CMV exposure. V-gene and J-gene trimming of TCR beta chains was associated with a missense DCLRE1C variant in a later genetic analysis, and the association was replicated in an independent cohort. The sequencing pipeline was judged likely to have produced a cluster of highly shared sequence variants as a technical artifact. The earlier analysis of almost 600 of the donors excluded roughly 16 rarely observed V segments, including chromosome 9 orphons, because counts were too low. Correlated functional status among segregating V segments might be attributable to linkage disequilibrium, but an unknown experimental factor could not be ruled out. When HLA alleles, especially DR and DQ, strongly co-occurred, TCR associations were difficult to assign to individual alleles. In an earlier analysis of 587 of the donors, most TCR beta V segments appeared in productive rearrangements about 87% or about 30% of the time, broadly matching IMGT annotations. The authors suggested that the approach could potentially be extended to other disease states and immunological phenotypes. In a later analysis, several top co-occurrence clusters were reported to appear linked to parvovirus B19, influenza, CMV and Epstein-Barr virus. A few of the identified cytomegalovirus-associated TCR beta chains were confirmed in vitro to be specific for cytomegalovirus antigens. A later analysis found that HLA-associated TCR beta chains were more clonally expanded and had lower generation probabilities than equally common non-associated chains. According to a later genetic analysis, donors in an Asian-associated ancestry cluster had fewer N-insertions in productive TCRs than the roughly 700-donor mean. The cohort was sequenced for TCR beta chains only, and without alpha or paired-chain data the features that could be detected were limited. Because HLA typing was missing for some donors at each locus, association tests included only the typed subset. For the cohort, immune exposure information was limited to CMV serostatus. A total of some 180 TCR beta chains were listed by the study as associated with cytomegalovirus. Specific HLA alleles were associated with 18,000 or so TCR beta sequences at a false discovery rate of 0.05 in a later analysis. A further reported finding was that TCR beta sequences accurately predicted the HLA-A and HLA-B alleles for most subjects in the first cohort. Cytomegalovirus status was reported to be diagnosed by the classifier with high specificity and sensitivity in both the original and validation cohorts.

Inclusive of the bounding cysteine and phenylalanine, the CDR3 is 13 residues long. Of all the DNA, just the CDR3 is kept, 39 bases in frame from base 1. V loses 4 bases, J loses 5 bases, and the germline ends lie 14 bases apart. CDR1 and CDR2 are drawn from the germline V gene (reference sequence): GTSNPN, SVGIG. Receptor libraries were prepared by the immunoSEQ multiplex PCR assay. The multiplex PCR relied on a mix of 60 forward primers for TCR Vbeta segments and 13 reverse primers for TCR Jbeta segments. The CDR3 region of rearranged TCR beta genes was amplified from genomic DNA by a multiplex PCR assay. The amplified TCR beta libraries were sequenced on the Illumina HiSeq System as 87-base-pair reads. Turning to the authors' computational methods: Across the 700 or so repertoires, a later analysis counted roughly 84 million unique TCR beta chains, some 11 million of which were shared by at least two donors. A nearest-neighbor algorithm error-corrected the raw reads and collapsed the reads into unique sequences, merging closely related sequences to remove PCR and sequencing errors. Alignment of CDR3 sequences to IMGT reference sequences was used to assign V, D and J gene segments. Each retained sequence needed at least a six-nucleotide match to both a V gene segment and a J gene segment. A rearrangement counted as productive if the CDR3 had no stop codons and remained in frame with V and J, and every other rearrangement counted as non-productive. Following IMGT convention, CDR3 was defined as the stretch from the second conserved V-encoded cysteine to the conserved J-encoded phenylalanine. The earlier analysis of a few hundred of the donors excluded sequences that lacked an unambiguous match to a single V gene segment. An earlier analysis of 587 of the donors called V segments functional above 56.7% productive rearrangements and segregating when the between-donor standard deviation exceeded 5%. A statistical classification framework was developed to diagnose cytomegalovirus status using the catalog of TCR beta chain sequences. A later analysis assigned V and J genes by comparing TCR nucleotide sequences with IMGT/GENE-DB human TR gene sequences. Using the TCRdist pipeline, a later analysis assigned CDR3 sequences along with most-parsimonious VDJ recombination scenarios. In a later analysis, every TCR beta chain was defined by the combination of its CDR3 amino acid sequence and its V-gene family, and reads without a unique V-gene family were dropped. In a later analysis, 550 to 650 highly shared, low-generation-probability nucleotide sequences were removed to address suspected cross-contamination and a sequencing artifact. A later analysis calculated a clonal expansion index for each public chain from normalized within-repertoire ranks of inferred template counts. A later analysis computed generation probabilities with a VDJ recombination model fitted to out-of-frame rearrangements, and checked the results against IGoR. Hypergeometric tests were used in a later analysis to score TCR-TCR, TCR-HLA and TCR-CMV co-occurrence, with a repertoire-size bias correction applied to the TCR pairs. A later analysis estimated false discovery rates by permuting HLA or CMV assignments 20 times. A later analysis grouped co-occurring TCRs with DBSCAN, adding TCRdist sequence similarity when clustering within HLA-allele-positive subsets. Repertoires with fewer than 30,000 or more than 120,000 public chains, plus five repertoires with anomalous nucleotide sharing, were excluded from co-occurrence clustering. Drawn from immuneACCESS, this table holds only the in-frame rearrangements with V and J called that TCRdb kept. Clones are partly lost; checked studies trace under half to an unresolved V gene and leave the rest unexplained. V, J and clone size reflect that table, while D and trimming were determined from the DNA. Present in this sample are about 160,000 clones, more than 75% of which were seen just once. The top ten constitute approximately 2.3% of the sample.

The cohort consisted of 600 to 750 healthy bone marrow donors. At the time of sampling, all cohort members were nominally healthy, though unrecorded immune exposures were likely present. The donor was CMV seropositive and belonged to the group of 250 to 350 seropositive cohort members. A peripheral blood sample was provided by each donor, and peripheral blood mononuclear cells were used for TCR beta sequencing. Genomic DNA extraction from the blood cell samples was performed with the Qiagen DNeasy Blood Extraction Kit. This receptor was identified in a man aged 18 to 35 in good health and CMV-seropositive. The chain employs TRBV30 and TRBJ2-5; a weak D assignment points to TRBD1 (6 bases agree). Sample: PBMCs. Here the CDR3 is given as CAWTRQARETQYF. The DNA reads as follows: TGTGCCTGGACAAGACAGGCGAGGGAGACCCAGTACTTC.